By frequency in the sample, the clone carrying this T cell receptor (beta chain) is medium-sized. The data originate from a study of naive and memory T cell subsets. The library had UMIs added by 3' ligation of an oligonucleotide to TCR cDNA. Cells were not sorted; total RNA input targeted roughly 1 to 1000 ng. V was pared by 6 bases and J by 2 bases, with 10 bases of the junction left unmatched. CDR1 is SQVTM and CDR2 is ANQGSEA in the germline V gene. The CDR3 sequence is 14 residues long. The SP2 primer and nested alpha and beta constant region primers amplified ligated cDNA in four rounds. MiXCR was run by TCRdb on the 5' RACE reads, yielding one entry per CDR3 protein. The table has 55,000 to 70,000 distinct CDR3 sequences, more than 7% seen once.

This sequence was found in a male donor in good health. V usage is TRBV29-1 and J usage is TRBJ2-7, with TRBD1 identical over 7 bases. The CDR3 coding sequence is TGCAGCGTCTGGGACAGCCTAATTCCCTACGAGCAGTACTTC. Its translation: CSVWDSLIPYEQYF.